Listed below are T cell receptor beta chains from one sample, sequenced in a study of CD8 T cells in Susac syndrome. TCRdb independently ran MiXCR on the immunoSEQ multiplex PCR reads; one entry per CDR3 protein. The profile covers over 95,000 distinct CDR3 sequences, with less than 95% appearing a single time and approximately 0.12% taken by the ten largest. Sequencing was done on a sample of CD8+ T cells from PBMCs. All receptors come from a human donor in good health. The CDR3 runs from the conserved cysteine through the conserved F or W. D genes are given only for firm matches. Some rows mark clone size as missing; the rest say once, few, many or name a class of expanded clone.

CDR3 protein: CAWAMDSNYGYTF; CDR3 DNA: TGTGCCTGGGCTATGGACAGCAACTATGGCTACACCTTC; V gene: TRBV30; clone size: -; D gene: -; J gene: TRBJ1-2
CDR3 protein: CASSLVSLGAGANVLTF; CDR3 DNA: TGCGCCAGCAGCTTGGTGAGTTTGGGAGCTGGGGCCAACGTCCTGACTTTC; V gene: TRBV5-1; clone size: -; D gene: -; J gene: TRBJ2-6
CDR3 protein: CASSGGAGELFF; CDR3 DNA: TGTGCCAGCAGCGGGGGGGCCGGGGAGCTGTTTTTT; V gene: TRBV6-2/TRBV6-3; clone size: -; D gene: TRBD2; J gene: TRBJ2-2
CDR3 protein: CASRLAGAEDTQYF; CDR3 DNA: TGCGCCAGTCGACTAGCGGGAGCGGAAGATACGCAGTATTTT; V gene: TRBV5-1; clone size: -; D gene: TRBD2; J gene: TRBJ2-3
CDR3 protein: CASSSLSGANVLTF; CDR3 DNA: TGTGCCAGTAGTTCCTTGTCTGGGGCCAACGTCCTGACTTTC; V gene: TRBV19; clone size: few; D gene: -; J gene: TRBJ2-6
CDR3 protein: CASSSHEAFF; CDR3 DNA: TGTGCCAGCAGCTCTCATGAAGCTTTCTTT; V gene: TRBV11-1; clone size: -; D gene: -; J gene: TRBJ1-1
CDR3 protein: CAISDARGNNEQFF; CDR3 DNA: TGTGCCATCAGTGACGCAAGAGGTAACAATGAGCAGTTCTTC; V gene: TRBV10-3; clone size: -; D gene: -; J gene: TRBJ2-1
CDR3 protein: CSAKSGRGNQPQHF; CDR3 DNA: TGCAGTGCTAAGAGCGGACGGGGCAATCAGCCCCAGCATTTT; V gene: TRBV20-1; clone size: -; D gene: -; J gene: TRBJ1-5
CDR3 protein: CAWSVGGTGELFF; CDR3 DNA: TGTGCCTGGAGTGTTGGCGGCACCGGGGAGCTGTTTTTT; V gene: TRBV30; clone size: few; D gene: -; J gene: TRBJ2-2
CDR3 protein: CASSSDRVHEQFF; CDR3 DNA: TGCGCCAGCAGCTCGGACAGGGTACATGAGCAGTTCTTC; V gene: TRBV5-1; clone size: -; D gene: TRBD1; J gene: TRBJ2-1
CDR3 protein: CASSLAGEDGEQYF; CDR3 DNA: TGCGCCAGCAGCTTGGCCGGGGAGGATGGCGAGCAGTACTTC; V gene: TRBV5-1; clone size: few; D gene: -; J gene: TRBJ2-7
CDR3 protein: CASSETTAGPGTQYF; CDR3 DNA: TGTGCCAGCAGTGAGACTACGGCGGGCCCAGGGACCCAGTACTTC; V gene: TRBV12-3/TRBV12-4; clone size: -; D gene: -; J gene: TRBJ2-5
CDR3 protein: CASRSNLAGGSIYEQYF; CDR3 DNA: TGTGCCAGCAGGTCCAATCTAGCGGGGGGGTCCATCTACGAGCAGTACTTC; V gene: TRBV6-1; clone size: -; D gene: TRBD2; J gene: TRBJ2-7
CDR3 protein: CASSSGLVNEQFF; CDR3 DNA: TGTGCCAGCAGTTCTGGACTAGTCAATGAGCAGTTCTTC; V gene: TRBV12-3/TRBV12-4; clone size: -; D gene: TRBD2; J gene: TRBJ2-1
CDR3 protein: CASSRTGTGKDEQYF; CDR3 DNA: TGTGCCAGCAGCCGCACCGGGACAGGAAAGGACGAGCAGTACTTC; V gene: TRBV9; clone size: -; D gene: TRBD1; J gene: TRBJ2-7
CDR3 protein: CAISETTPGQGDTGELFF; CDR3 DNA: TGTGCCATCAGTGAGACGACGCCGGGACAGGGTGACACCGGGGAGCTGTTTTTT; V gene: TRBV10-3; clone size: once; D gene: TRBD1; J gene: TRBJ2-2
CDR3 protein: CASSLGRQGLGNQPQHF; CDR3 DNA: TGTGCCAGCAGCTTAGGGAGACAGGGTCTGGGCAATCAGCCCCAGCATTTT; V gene: TRBV7-8; clone size: -; D gene: TRBD1; J gene: TRBJ1-5
CDR3 protein: CAISDWTDNEQFF; CDR3 DNA: TGTGCCATCAGTGACTGGACGGACAATGAGCAGTTCTTC; V gene: TRBV10-3; clone size: -; D gene: -; J gene: TRBJ2-1
CDR3 protein: CAISEQEAHEKLFF; CDR3 DNA: TGTGCCATCAGTGAACAGGAGGCGCATGAAAAACTGTTTTTT; V gene: TRBV10-3; clone size: -; D gene: -; J gene: TRBJ1-4
CDR3 protein: CASSVRRDRAQETQYF; CDR3 DNA: TGTGCCAGCAGCGTAAGGCGGGACAGGGCCCAAGAGACCCAGTACTTC; V gene: TRBV9; clone size: once; D gene: TRBD1; J gene: TRBJ2-5
CDR3 protein: CAGRQGRGTEAFF; CDR3 DNA: TGTGCCGGAAGACAGGGGAGGGGAACTGAAGCTTTCTTT; V gene: TRBV6-2/TRBV6-3; clone size: -; D gene: TRBD1; J gene: TRBJ1-1
CDR3 protein: CASSLGFGQGASYEQYF; CDR3 DNA: TGCGCCAGCAGCTTGGGTTTCGGACAGGGGGCATCATACGAGCAGTACTTC; V gene: TRBV5-1; clone size: -; D gene: TRBD1; J gene: TRBJ2-7
CDR3 protein: CSAGTGRDAFF; CDR3 DNA: TGCAGTGCTGGGACAGGGCGAGATGCTTTCTTT; V gene: TRBV20-1; clone size: -; D gene: TRBD1; J gene: TRBJ1-1
CDR3 protein: CASSPRREQFF; CDR3 DNA: TGCGCCAGCAGCCCAAGGCGTGAGCAGTTCTTC; V gene: TRBV4-3; clone size: -; D gene: -; J gene: TRBJ2-1
CDR3 protein: CASSRSQGANYGYTF; CDR3 DNA: TGTGCCAGCAGCCGATCCCAGGGGGCTAACTATGGCTACACCTTC; V gene: TRBV7-2; clone size: -; D gene: TRBD1; J gene: TRBJ1-2
CDR3 protein: CASRTTRTGSDFF; CDR3 DNA: TGTGCCAGCAGGACGACACGGACAGGGTCTGATTTCTTT; V gene: TRBV27; clone size: -; D gene: TRBD1; J gene: TRBJ1-1
CDR3 protein: CASSLATPGAGETQYF; CDR3 DNA: TGTGCCAGCAGCTTAGCGACCCCAGGGGCAGGAGAGACCCAGTACTTC; V gene: TRBV7-2; clone size: -; D gene: -; J gene: TRBJ2-5